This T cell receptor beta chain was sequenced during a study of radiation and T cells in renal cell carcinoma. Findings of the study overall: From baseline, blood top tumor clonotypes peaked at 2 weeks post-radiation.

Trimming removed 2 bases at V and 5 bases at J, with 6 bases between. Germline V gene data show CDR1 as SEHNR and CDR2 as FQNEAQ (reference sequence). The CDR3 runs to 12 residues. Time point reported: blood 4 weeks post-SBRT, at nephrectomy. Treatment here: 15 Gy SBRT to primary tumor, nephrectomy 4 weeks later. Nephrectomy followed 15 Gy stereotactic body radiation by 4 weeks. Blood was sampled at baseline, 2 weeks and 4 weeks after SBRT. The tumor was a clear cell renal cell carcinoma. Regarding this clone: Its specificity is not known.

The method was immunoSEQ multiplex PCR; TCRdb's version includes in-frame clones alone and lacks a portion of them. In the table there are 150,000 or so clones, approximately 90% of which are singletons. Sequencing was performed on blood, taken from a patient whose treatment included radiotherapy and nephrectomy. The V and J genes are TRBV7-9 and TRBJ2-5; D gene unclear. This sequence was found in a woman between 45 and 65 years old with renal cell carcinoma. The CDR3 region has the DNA TGTGCCAGCAGCTTATCTCTGGAGACCCAGTACTTC. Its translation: CASSLSLETQYF.